This paragraph covers one T cell receptor (beta chain) sequence. The data originate from a study of post-analysis software for immune sequencing data. V lost 5 bases to trimming and J lost 5 bases, with 13 bases between them. Germline loops: CDR1 PRHDT, CDR2 FYEKMQ (reference sequence). CDR3 length equals 15 residues. Tagging with unique molecular identifiers was a feature of the TCR beta cDNA libraries. TCRdb redid the calling of the PCR reads with MiXCR, one entry per CDR3 protein. The sample shows about 160,000 distinct CDR3 sequences, roughly 34% of them seen only once. The chain couples TRBV13 to TRBJ2-6; D perhaps matches TRBD1 (6 bases). The specimen comprised blood, sampled after autologous hematopoietic stem cell transplantation. The sequence was collected from a girl aged 10 to 17 with multiple sclerosis. For the CDR3, the DNA is TGTGCCAGCAGCGTGACAGGAGGAAGGGCCAACGTCCTGACTTTC. As protein: CASSVTGGRANVLTF.